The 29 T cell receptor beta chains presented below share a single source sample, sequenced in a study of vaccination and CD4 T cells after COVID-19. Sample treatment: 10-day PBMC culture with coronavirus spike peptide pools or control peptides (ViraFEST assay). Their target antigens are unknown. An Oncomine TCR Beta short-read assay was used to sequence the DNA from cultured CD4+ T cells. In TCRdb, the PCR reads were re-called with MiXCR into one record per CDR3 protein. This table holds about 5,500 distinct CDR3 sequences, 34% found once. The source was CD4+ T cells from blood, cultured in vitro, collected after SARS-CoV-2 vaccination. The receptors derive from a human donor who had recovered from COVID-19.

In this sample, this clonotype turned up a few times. The CDR3 nucleotides are TGTGCCAGCAGTAAGGGCGGGGTTGGGAGCAATCAGCCCCAGCATTTT. Its translation is CASSKGGVGSNQPQHF. The chain is built from TRBV6-2 or TRBV6-3 and TRBJ1-5, with D unresolved. Germline loops: CDR1 MNHEY, CDR2 SVGEGT. Trimming pared 5 bases from V and 1 base from J, leaving 15 bases between. This CDR3 is 16 amino acids long.

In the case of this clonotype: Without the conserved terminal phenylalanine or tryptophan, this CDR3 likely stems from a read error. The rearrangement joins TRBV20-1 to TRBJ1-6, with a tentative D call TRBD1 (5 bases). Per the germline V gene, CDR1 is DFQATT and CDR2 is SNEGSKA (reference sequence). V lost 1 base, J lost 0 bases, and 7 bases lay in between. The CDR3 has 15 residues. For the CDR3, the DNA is TGCAGTGCTAGAGGGGGGGGCTCCTATAATTCACCCCTCCACTTA. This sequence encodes CSARGGGSYNSPLHL.

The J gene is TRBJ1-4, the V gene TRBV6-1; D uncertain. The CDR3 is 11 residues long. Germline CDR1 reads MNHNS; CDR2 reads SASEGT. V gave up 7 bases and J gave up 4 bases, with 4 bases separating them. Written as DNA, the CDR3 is TGTGCCAGCACATTTAATGAAAAACTGTTTTTT. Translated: CASTFNEKLFF.

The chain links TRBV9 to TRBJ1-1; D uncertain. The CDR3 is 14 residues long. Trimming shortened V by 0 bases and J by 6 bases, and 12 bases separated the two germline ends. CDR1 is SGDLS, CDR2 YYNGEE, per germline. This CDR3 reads CASSVVAGGPEAFF. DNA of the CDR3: TGTGCCAGCAGCGTAGTCGCAGGAGGCCCTGAAGCTTTCTTT.

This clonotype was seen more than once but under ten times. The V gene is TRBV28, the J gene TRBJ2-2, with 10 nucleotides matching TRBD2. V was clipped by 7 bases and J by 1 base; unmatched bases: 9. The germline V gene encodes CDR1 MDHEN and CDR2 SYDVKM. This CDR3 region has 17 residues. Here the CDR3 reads CASKGASGSLNTGELFF. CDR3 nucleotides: TGTGCCAGCAAGGGGGCTAGCGGGAGCCTGAACACCGGGGAGCTGTTTTTT.

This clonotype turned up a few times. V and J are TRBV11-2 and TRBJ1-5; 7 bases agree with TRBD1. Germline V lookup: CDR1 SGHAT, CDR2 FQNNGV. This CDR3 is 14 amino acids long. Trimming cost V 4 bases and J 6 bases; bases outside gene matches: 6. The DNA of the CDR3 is TGTGCCAGCAGCTCCGGGACAGCAAGTCAGCCCCAGCATTTT. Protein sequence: CASSSGTASQPQHF.

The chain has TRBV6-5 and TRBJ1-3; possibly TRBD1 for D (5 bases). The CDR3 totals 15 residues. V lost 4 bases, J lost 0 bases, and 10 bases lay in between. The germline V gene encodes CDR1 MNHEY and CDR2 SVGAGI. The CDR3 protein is CASSFTGDSGNTIYF. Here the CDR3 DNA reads TGTGCCAGCAGTTTCACAGGTGACTCTGGAAACACCATATATTTT.

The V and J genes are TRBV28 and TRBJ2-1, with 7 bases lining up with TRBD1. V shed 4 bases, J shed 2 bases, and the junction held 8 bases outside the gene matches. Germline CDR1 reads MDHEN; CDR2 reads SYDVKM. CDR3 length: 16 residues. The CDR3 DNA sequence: TGTGCCAGCAGTTCAGGGGGTGGGGGCCCCTACAATGAGCAGTTCTTC. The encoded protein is CASSSGGGGPYNEQFF.

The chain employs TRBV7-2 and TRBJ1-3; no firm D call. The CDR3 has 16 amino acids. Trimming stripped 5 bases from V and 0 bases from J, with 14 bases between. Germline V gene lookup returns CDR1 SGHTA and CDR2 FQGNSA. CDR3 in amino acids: CASSPSAGYSGNTIYF. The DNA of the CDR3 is TGTGCCAGCAGCCCTTCGGCAGGCTACTCTGGAAACACCATATATTTT.

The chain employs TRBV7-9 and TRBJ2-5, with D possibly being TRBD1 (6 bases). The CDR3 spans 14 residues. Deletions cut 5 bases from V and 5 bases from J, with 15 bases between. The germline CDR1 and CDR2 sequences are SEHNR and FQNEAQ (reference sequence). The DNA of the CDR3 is TGTGCCAGCAGCGTAAACAGGGAAGCGGAGACCCAGTACTTC. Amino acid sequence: CASSVNREAETQYF. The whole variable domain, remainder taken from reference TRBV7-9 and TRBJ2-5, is DTGVSQNPRHKITKRGQNVTFRCDPISEHNRLYWYRQTLGQGPEFLTYFQNEAQLEKSRLLSDRFSAERPKGSFSTLEIQRTEQGDSAMYLCASSVNREAETQYFGPGTRLLVL.

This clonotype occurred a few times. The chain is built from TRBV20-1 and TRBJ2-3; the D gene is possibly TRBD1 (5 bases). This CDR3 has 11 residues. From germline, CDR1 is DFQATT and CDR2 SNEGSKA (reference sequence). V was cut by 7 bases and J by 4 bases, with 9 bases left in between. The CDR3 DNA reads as TGCAGTGGGGTCAGGGCAGATACGCAGTATTTT. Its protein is CSGVRADTQYF.

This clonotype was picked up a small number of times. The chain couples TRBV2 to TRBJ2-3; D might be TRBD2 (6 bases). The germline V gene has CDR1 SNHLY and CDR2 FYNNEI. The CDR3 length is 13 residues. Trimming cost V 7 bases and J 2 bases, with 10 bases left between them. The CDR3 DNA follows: TGTGCCAGCATTAGCGGATCCACAGATACGCAGTATTTT. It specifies CASISGSTDTQYF.

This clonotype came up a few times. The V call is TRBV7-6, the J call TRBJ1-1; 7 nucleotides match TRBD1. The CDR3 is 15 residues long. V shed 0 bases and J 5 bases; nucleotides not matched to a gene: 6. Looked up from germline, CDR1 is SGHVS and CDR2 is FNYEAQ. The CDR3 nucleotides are TGTGCCAGCAGCTTAGCGTACAGGGGAGGAACTGAAGCTTTCTTT. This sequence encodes CASSLAYRGGTEAFF.

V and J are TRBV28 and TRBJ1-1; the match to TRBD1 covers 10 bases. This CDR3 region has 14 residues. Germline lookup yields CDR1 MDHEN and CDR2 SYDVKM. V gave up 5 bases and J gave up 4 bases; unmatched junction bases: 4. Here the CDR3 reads CASSQRTGGTEAFF. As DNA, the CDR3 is TGTGCCAGCAGTCAACGGACAGGGGGCACTGAAGCTTTCTTT.

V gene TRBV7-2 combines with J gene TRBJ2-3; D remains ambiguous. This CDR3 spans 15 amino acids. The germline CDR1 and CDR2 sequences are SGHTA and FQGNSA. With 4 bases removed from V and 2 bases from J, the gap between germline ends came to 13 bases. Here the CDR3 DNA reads TGTGCCAGCAGCTCCGTATCGGCCCCCACAGATACGCAGTATTTT. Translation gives CASSSVSAPTDTQYF. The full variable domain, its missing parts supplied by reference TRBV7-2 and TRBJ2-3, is GAGVSQSPSNKVTEKGKDVELRCDPISGHTALYWYRQSLGQGLEFLIYFQGNSAPDKSGLPSDRFSAERTGGSVSTLTIQRTQQEDSAVYLCASSSVSAPTDTQYFGPGTRLTVL.

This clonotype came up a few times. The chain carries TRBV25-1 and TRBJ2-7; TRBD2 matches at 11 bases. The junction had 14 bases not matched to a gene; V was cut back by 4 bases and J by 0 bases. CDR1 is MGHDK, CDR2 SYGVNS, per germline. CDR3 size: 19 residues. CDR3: CASSARRGTSGGSSYEQYF. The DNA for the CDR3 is TGTGCCAGCAGTGCAAGGAGGGGGACTAGCGGAGGCAGCTCCTACGAGCAGTACTTC.

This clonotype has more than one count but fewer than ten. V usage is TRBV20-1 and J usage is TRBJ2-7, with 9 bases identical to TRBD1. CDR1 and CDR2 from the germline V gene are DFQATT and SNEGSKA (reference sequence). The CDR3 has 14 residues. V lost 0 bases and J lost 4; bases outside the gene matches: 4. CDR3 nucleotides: TGCAGTGCTAGAGACCTGGGACAGGGTTACGAGCAGTACTTC. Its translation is CSARDLGQGYEQYF.

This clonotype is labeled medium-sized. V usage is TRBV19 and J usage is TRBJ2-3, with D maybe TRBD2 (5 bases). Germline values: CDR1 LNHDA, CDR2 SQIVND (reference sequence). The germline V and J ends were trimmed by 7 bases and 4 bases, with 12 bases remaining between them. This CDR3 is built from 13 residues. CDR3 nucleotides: TGTGCCAGTACCACGGGGAAGTCAGATACGCAGTATTTT. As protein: CASTTGKSDTQYF.

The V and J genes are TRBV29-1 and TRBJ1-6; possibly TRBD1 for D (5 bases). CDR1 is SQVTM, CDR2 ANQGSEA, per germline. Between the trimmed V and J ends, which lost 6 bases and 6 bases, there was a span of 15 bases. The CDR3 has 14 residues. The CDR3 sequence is CSVREAGGNSPLHF. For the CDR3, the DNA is TGCAGCGTCAGGGAAGCGGGGGGTAATTCACCCCTCCACTTT. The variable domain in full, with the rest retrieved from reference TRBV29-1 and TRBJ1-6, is SAVISQKPSRDICQRGTSLTIQCQVDSQVTMMFWYRQQPGQSLTLIATANQGSEATYESGFVIDKFPISRPNLTFSTLTVSNMSPEDSSIYLCSVREAGGNSPLHFGNGTRLTVT.

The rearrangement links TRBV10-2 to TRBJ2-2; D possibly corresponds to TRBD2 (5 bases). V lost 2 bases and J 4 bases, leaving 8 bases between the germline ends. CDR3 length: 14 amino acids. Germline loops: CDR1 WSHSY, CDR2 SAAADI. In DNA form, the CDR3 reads TGCGCCAGCAGTGAGGCTAGCCTCACCGGGGAGCTGTTTTTT. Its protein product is CASSEASLTGELFF.

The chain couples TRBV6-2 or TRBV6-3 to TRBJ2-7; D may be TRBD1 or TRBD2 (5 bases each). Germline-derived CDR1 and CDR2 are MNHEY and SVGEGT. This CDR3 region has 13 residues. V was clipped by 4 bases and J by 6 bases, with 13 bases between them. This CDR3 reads CASSFSGTGEQYF. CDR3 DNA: TGTGCCAGCAGTTTCTCCGGGACGGGCGAGCAGTACTTC.

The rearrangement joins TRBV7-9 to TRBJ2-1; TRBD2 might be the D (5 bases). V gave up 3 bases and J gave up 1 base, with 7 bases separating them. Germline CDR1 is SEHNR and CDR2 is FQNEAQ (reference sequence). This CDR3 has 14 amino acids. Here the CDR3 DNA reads TGTGCCAGCAGCTTGGGGAGATCCTACAATGAGCAGTTCTTC. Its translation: CASSLGRSYNEQFF. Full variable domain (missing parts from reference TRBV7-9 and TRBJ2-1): DTGVSQNPRHKITKRGQNVTFRCDPISEHNRLYWYRQTLGQGPEFLTYFQNEAQLEKSRLLSDRFSAERPKGSFSTLEIQRTEQGDSAMYLCASSLGRSYNEQFFGPGTRLTVL.

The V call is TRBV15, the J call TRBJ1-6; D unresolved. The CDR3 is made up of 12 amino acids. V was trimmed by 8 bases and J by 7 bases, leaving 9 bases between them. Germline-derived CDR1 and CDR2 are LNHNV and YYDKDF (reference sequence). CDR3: CATGQTNSPLHF. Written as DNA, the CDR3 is TGTGCCACCGGGCAGACGAATTCACCCCTCCACTTT.

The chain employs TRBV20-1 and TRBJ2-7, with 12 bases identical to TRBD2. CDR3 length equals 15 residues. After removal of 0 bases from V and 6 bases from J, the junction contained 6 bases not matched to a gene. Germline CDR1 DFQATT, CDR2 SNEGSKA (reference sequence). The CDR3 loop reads CSARDRLAGVAEQYF. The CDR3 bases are TGCAGTGCTAGAGACCGACTAGCGGGAGTAGCCGAGCAGTACTTC.

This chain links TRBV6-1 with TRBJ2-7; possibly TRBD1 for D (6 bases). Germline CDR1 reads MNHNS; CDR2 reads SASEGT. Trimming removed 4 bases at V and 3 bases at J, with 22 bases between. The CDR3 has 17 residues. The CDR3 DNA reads TGTGCCAGCAGTGGCGCAACAGGACAGCCTCTCTTCTACGAGCAGTACTTC. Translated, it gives CASSGATGQPLFYEQYF.

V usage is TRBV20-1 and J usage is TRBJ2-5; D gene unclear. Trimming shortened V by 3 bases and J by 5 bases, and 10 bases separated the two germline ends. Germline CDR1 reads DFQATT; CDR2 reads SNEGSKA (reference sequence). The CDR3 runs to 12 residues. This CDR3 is CSASPVVETQYF. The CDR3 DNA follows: TGCAGTGCTAGCCCGGTTGTGGAGACCCAGTACTTC.

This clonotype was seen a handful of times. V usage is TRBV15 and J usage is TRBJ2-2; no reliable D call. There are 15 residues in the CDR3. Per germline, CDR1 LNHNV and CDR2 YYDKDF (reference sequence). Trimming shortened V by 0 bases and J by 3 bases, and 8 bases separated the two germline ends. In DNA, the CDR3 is TGTGCCACCAGCAGAGATCGGTGGGACACCGGGGAGCTGTTTTTT. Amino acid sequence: CATSRDRWDTGELFF.

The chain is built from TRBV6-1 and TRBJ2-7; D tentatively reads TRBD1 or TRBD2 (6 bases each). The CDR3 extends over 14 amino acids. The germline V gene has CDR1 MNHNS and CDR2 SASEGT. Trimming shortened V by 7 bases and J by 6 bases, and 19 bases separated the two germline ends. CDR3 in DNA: TGTGCCAGCAAAAGGGGGGCCCTTGCGGGCGAGCAGTACTTC. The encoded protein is CASKRGALAGEQYF.

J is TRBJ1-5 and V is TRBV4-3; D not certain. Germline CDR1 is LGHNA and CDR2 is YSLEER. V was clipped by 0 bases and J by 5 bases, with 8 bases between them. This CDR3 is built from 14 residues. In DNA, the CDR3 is TGCGCCAGCAGCCAAGATCCCAGAGATCAGCCCCAGCATTTT. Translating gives CASSQDPRDQPQHF.